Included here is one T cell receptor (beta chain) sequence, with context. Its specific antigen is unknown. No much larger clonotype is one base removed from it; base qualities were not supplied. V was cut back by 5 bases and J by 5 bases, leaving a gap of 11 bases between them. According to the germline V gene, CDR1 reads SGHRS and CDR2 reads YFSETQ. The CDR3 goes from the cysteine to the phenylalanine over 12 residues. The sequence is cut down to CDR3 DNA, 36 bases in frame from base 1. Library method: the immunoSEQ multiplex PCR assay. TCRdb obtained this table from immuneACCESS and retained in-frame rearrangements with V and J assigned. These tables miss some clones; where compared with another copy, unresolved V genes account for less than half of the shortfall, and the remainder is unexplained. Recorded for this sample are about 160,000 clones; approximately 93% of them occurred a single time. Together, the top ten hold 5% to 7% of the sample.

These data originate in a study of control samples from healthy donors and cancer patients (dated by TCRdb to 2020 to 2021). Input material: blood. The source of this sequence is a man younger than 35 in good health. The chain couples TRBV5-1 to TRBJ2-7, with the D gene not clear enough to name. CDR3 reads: CASRRAIDEQYF. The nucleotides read TGCGCCAGCAGAAGGGCCATCGACGAGCAGTACTTC.